This T cell receptor beta chain was observed in a study of cytomegalovirus exposure and HLA in healthy donors. The study ran its PCR with 60 Vbeta and 13 Jbeta primers. Data came from immunoSEQ multiplex PCR; TCRdb stores just in-frame clones and leaves some out. The sample records 60,000 to 75,000 clones, roughly 74% being singletons. This CDR3 spans 17 amino acids. V lost 2 bases and J 4 bases, leaving 21 bases between the germline ends. CDR1 and CDR2 from the germline V gene are SGHRS and YFSETQ. What was sequenced was PBMCs. The genes are TRBV5-1 and TRBJ1-2; the D is unclear. This TCR was recovered from a woman aged 55 to 70 in good health and CMV-seropositive. The DNA for the CDR3 is TGCGCCAGCAGCTTCGGGAGCTTGTACGTTGCAACCTATGGCTACACCTTC. Amino acids: CASSFGSLYVATYGYTF.